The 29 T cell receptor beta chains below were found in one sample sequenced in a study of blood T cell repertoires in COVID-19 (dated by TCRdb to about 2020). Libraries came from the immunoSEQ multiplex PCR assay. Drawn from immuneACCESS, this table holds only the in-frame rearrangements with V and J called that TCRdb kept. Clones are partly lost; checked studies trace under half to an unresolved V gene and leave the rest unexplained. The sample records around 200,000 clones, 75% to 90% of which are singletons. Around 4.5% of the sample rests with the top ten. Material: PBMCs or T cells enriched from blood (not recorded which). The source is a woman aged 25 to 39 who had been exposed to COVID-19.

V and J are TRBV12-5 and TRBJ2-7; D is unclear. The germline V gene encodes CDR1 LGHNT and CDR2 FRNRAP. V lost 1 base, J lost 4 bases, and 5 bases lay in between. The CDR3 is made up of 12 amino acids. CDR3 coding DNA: TGTGCTAGTGGTTTGGACAGTTACGAGCAGTACTTC. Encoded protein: CASGLDSYEQYF.

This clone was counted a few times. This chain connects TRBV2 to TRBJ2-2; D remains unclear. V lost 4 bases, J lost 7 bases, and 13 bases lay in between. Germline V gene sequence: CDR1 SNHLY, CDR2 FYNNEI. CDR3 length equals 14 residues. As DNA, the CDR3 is TGTGCCAGCAGTGGAGAACAGAACCTCGGGGAGCTGTTTTTT. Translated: CASSGEQNLGELFF.

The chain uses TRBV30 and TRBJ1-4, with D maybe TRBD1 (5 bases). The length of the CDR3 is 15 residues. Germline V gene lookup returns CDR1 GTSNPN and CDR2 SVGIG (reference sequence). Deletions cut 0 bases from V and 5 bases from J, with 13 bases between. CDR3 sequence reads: CAWSVGPAGNEKLFF. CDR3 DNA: TGTGCCTGGAGTGTGGGGCCTGCAGGCAATGAAAAACTGTTTTTT.

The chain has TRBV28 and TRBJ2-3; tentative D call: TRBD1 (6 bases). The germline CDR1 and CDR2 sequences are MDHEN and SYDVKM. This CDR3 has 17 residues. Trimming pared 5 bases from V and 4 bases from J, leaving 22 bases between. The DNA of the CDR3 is TGTGCCAGCAGTACCCAGGTGACAGGAGGAAGGGCAGATACGCAGTATTTT. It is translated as CASSTQVTGGRADTQYF.

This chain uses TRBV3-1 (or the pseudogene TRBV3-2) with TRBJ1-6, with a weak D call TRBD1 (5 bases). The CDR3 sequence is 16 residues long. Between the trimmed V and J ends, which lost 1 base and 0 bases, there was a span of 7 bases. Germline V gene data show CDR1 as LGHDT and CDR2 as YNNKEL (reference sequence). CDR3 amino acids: CASSQVGDSYNSPLHF. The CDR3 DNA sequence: TGTGCCAGCAGCCAAGTAGGGGACTCCTATAATTCACCCCTCCACTTT.

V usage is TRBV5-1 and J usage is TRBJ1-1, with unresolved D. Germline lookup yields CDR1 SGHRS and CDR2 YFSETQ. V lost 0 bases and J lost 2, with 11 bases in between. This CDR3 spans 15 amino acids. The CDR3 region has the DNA TGCGCCAGCAGCTTGGATGCGCAGCGAAACACTGAAGCTTTCTTT. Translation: CASSLDAQRNTEAFF.

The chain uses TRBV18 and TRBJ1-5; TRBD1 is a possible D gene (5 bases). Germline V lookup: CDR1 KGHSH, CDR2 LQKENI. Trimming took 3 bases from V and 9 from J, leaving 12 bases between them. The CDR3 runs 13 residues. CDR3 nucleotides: TGTGCCAGCTCACCGGACACCGTGTGGCCCCAGCATTTT. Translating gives CASSPDTVWPQHF.

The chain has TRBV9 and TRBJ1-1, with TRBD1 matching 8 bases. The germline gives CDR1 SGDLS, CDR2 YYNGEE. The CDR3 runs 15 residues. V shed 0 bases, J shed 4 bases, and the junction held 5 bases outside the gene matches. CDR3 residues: CASSVGPGGGTEAFF. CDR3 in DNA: TGTGCCAGCAGCGTAGGCCCAGGGGGCGGCACTGAAGCTTTCTTT.

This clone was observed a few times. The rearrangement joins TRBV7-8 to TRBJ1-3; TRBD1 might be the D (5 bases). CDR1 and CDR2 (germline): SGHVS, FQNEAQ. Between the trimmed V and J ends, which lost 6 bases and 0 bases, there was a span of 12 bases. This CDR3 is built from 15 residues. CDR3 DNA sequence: TGTGCCAGCAGTTCTCAGGGTTTCTCTGGAAACACCATATATTTT. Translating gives CASSSQGFSGNTIYF.

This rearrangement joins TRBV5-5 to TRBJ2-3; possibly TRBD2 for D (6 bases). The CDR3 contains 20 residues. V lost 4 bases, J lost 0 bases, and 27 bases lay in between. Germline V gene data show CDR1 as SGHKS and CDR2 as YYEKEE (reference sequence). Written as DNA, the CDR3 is TGTGCCAGCAGCCCGGACGTAGTTGGCTGGGGGACTTCTAGCACAGATACGCAGTATTTT. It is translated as CASSPDVVGWGTSSTDTQYF.

CDR3 amino acids: CASSEGGGSQPQHF. The CDR3 coding sequence is TGTGCCAGCAGTGAGGGAGGGGGTAGCCAGCCCCAGCATTTT. The chain uses TRBV6-1 and TRBJ1-5; D perhaps matches TRBD1 (6 bases). V was cut by 3 bases and J by 7 bases, with 13 bases left in between. This CDR3 spans 14 amino acids. The germline V gene has CDR1 MNHNS and CDR2 SASEGT.

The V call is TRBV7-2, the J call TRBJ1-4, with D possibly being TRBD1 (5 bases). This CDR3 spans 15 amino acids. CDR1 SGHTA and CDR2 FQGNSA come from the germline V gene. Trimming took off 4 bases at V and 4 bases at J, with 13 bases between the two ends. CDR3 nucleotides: TGTGCCAGCAGCTCGACAGCTCTACGTAATGAAAAACTGTTTTTT. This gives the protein CASSSTALRNEKLFF.

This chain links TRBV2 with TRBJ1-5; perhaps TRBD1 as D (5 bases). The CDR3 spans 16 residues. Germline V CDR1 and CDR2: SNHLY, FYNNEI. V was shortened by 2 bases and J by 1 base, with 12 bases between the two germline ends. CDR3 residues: CASSEQGGRSNQPQHF. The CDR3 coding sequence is TGTGCCAGCAGTGAACAGGGAGGTAGAAGCAATCAGCCCCAGCATTTT.

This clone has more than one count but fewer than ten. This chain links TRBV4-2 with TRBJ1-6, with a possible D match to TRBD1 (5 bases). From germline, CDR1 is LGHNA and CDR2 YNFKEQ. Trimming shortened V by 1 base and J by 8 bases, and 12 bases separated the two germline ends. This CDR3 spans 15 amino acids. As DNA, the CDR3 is TGTGCCAGCAGCCAAGGTTCCCAGGGTTATTCACCCCTCCACTTT. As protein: CASSQGSQGYSPLHF.

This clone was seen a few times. The CDR3 spells CASSQYPPGQSYEQYF. The CDR3, as DNA: TGTGCCAGCAGCCAATATCCACCGGGACAGAGCTACGAGCAGTACTTC. This chain links TRBV3-1 (or the pseudogene TRBV3-2) with TRBJ2-7, with 7 bases fitting TRBD1. The germline CDR1 and CDR2 sequences are LGHDT and YNNKEL (reference sequence). This CDR3 is 16 amino acids long. V shed 2 bases and J 3 bases; nucleotides not matched to a gene: 10.

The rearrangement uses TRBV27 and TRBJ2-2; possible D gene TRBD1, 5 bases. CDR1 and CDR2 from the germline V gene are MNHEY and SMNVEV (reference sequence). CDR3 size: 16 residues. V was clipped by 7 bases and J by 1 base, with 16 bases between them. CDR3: CASTLRTPRNTGELFF. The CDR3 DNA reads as TGTGCCAGCACCCTAAGGACACCTAGGAACACCGGGGAGCTGTTTTTT.

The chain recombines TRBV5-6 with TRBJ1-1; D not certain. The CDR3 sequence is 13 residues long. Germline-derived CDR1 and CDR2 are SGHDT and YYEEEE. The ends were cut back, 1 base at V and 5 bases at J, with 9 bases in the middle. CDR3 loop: CASSLISVTEAFF. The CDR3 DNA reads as TGTGCCAGCAGCTTGATTTCGGTTACTGAAGCTTTCTTT.

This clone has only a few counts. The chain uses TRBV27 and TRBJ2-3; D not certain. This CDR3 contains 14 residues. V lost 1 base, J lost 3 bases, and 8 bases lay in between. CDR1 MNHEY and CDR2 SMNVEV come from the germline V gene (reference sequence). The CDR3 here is CASSLLPETDTQYF. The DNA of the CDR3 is TGTGCCAGCAGTTTATTACCTGAGACAGATACGCAGTATTTT.

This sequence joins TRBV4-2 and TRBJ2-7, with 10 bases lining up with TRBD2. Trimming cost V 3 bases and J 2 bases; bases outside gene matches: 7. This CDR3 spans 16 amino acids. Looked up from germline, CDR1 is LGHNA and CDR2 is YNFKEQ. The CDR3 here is CASSQSTSGEAYEQYF. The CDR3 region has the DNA TGTGCCAGCAGCCAGAGTACTAGCGGGGAGGCCTACGAGCAGTACTTC.

The CDR3 here is CASSMASAQETQYF. In DNA, the CDR3 is TGTGCCAGTAGTATGGCTAGCGCTCAAGAGACCCAGTACTTC. The chain recombines TRBV19 with TRBJ2-5; D is perhaps TRBD2 (6 bases). V lost 3 bases, J lost 2 bases, and 10 bases lay in between. The CDR3 is 14 residues long. The germline V gene has CDR1 LNHDA and CDR2 SQIVND (reference sequence).

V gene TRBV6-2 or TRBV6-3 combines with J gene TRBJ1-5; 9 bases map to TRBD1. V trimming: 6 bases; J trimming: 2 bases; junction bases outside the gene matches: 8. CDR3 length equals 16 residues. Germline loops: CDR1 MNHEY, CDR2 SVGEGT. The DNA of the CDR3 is TGTGCCAGCAGACCTTGGACAGGGGAAGGCAATCAGCCCCAGCATTTT. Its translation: CASRPWTGEGNQPQHF.

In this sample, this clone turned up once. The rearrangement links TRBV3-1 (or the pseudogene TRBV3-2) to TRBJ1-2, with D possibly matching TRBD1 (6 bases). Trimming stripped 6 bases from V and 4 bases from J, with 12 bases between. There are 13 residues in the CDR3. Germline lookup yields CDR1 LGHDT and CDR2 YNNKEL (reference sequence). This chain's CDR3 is CASSLGGVYGYTF. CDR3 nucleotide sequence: TGTGCCAGCAGTCTAGGGGGAGTCTATGGCTACACCTTC.

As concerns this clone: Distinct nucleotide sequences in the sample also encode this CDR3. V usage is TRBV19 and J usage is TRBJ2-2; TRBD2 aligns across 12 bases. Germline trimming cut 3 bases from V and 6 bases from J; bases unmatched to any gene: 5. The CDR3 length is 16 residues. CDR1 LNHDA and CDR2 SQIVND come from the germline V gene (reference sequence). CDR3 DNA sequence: TGTGCCAGTAGTATCCGGCTAGCGGGGGGGCCCGGGGAGCTGTTTTTT. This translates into CASSIRLAGGPGELFF. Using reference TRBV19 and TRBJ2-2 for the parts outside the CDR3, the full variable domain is DGGITQSPKYLFRKEGQNVTLSCEQNLNHDAMYWYRQDPGQGLRLIYYSQIVNDFQKGDIAEGYSVSREKKESFPLTVTSAQKNPTAFYLCASSIRLAGGPGELFFGEGSRLTVL.

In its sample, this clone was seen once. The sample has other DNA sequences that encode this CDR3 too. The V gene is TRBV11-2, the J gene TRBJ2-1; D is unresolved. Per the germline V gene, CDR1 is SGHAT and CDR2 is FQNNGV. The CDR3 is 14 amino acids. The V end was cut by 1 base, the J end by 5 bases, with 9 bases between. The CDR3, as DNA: TGTGCCAGCAGCTTAGTAGGAGCCCACAATGAGCAGTTCTTC. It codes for CASSLVGAHNEQFF.

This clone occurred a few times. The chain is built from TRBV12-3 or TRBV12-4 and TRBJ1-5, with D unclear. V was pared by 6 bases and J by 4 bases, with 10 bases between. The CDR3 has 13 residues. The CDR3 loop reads CASRSGENQPQHF. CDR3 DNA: TGTGCCAGCAGATCCGGGGAGAATCAGCCCCAGCATTTT.

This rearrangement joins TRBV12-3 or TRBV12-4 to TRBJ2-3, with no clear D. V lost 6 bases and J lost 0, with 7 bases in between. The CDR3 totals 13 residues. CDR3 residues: CASRGYSTDTQYF. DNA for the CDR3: TGTGCCAGCAGGGGCTATAGCACAGATACGCAGTATTTT.

The CDR3 loop is CASSVQVNYGYTF. The CDR3 DNA sequence: TGTGCCAGCAGTGTACAGGTTAACTATGGCTACACCTTC. This rearrangement joins TRBV12-3 or TRBV12-4 to TRBJ1-2; D perhaps matches TRBD1 (5 bases). The length of the CDR3 is 13 residues. Trimming took off 5 bases at V and 1 base at J, with 8 bases between the two ends.

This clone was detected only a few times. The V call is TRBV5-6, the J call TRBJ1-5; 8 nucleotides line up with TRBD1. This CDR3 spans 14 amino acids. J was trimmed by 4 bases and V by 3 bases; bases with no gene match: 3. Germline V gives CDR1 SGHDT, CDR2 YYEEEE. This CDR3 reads CASSSGTGNQPQHF. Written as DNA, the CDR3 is TGTGCCAGCAGCTCCGGGACAGGAAATCAGCCCCAGCATTTT.

CDR3 sequence: CASSGGTWTDTQYF. CDR3 nucleotides: TGTGCCAGCAGCGGCGGGACTTGGACAGATACGCAGTATTTT. The chain has TRBV5-6 and TRBJ2-3, with D perhaps matching TRBD2 (6 bases). CDR1 and CDR2 (germline): SGHDT, YYEEEE. Between the trimmed V and J ends, which lost 4 bases and 3 bases, there was a span of 12 bases. The length of the CDR3 is 14 residues.